This entry is about one TCR beta chain. The sample comes from a study of T-cell memory formation after mild COVID-19. Germline CDR1 SGHRS, CDR2 YFSETQ. Trimming removed 1 base from V and 1 base from J; junction bases left unmatched: 15. This CDR3 region has 19 residues. Using its own MiXCR run on the 5' RACE reads, TCRdb lists one record per CDR3 protein. The sample consists of 540,000 or so distinct CDR3 sequences, roughly 21% of them appearing once. This chain uses TRBV5-1 with TRBJ2-3; 7 nucleotides align to TRBD2. The receptor was derived from an adult woman who had mild COVID-19 (a few samples of this study predate the infection). Cell type and time point are not known. Sequences were obtained from PBMCs or a T cell subset sorted from them (not recorded which). Here the CDR3 DNA reads TGCGCCAGCAGCTTGACGGGACTATCATCAAAGTCTCGCACAGATACGCAGTATTTT. Translating it yields CASSLTGLSSKSRTDTQYF.